A selection of T cell receptor beta chains follows, all from one sample in a study of blood T cell repertoires in COVID-19. Sequencing was performed with immunoSEQ multiplex PCR; in TCRdb, only in-frame clones are kept and a portion is missing. The sample has under 300,000 clones; about 88% are singletons. Sequencing was done on a sample of peripheral blood. The receptors were gathered from a woman between 40 and 55 years old who had recovered from COVID-19. Each CDR3 is given with its conserved first and last residue. A D gene is named only where the DNA matches it firmly. Clone size is stated in some rows and not others, as once, few, many or a class when expanded.

V: TRBV6-5; size: NA; J: TRBJ1-2; D: NA; CDR3: CASQRTYGYTF; DNA: TGTGCCAGCCAGCGGACCTATGGCTACACCTTC
V: TRBV7-2; size: NA; J: TRBJ1-2; D: NA; CDR3: CASSPSTGVGGGYTF; DNA: TGTGCCAGCAGCCCCAGTACCGGGGTGGGGGGTGGCTACACCTTC
V: TRBV27; size: once; J: TRBJ1-6; D: TRBD1; CDR3: CASSPRTGRNSPLHF; DNA: TGTGCCAGCAGTCCGCGGACAGGGAGGAATTCACCCCTCCACTTT
V: TRBV4-3; size: NA; J: TRBJ2-2; D: TRBD1; CDR3: CASSRQGDGGELFF; DNA: TGCGCCAGCAGCCGCCAGGGGGATGGCGGGGAGCTGTTTTTT
V: TRBV4-3; size: NA; J: TRBJ2-7; D: TRBD2; CDR3: CASSQGGGSSYEQYF; DNA: TGCGCCAGCAGCCAAGGGGGGGGTAGCAGCTACGAGCAGTACTTC
V: TRBV5-1; size: NA; J: TRBJ2-7; D: TRBD1; CDR3: CASQGQPSGGGVQYF; DNA: TGCGCCAGCCAGGGACAGCCTTCTGGGGGCGGCGTGCAGTACTTC
V: TRBV6-5; size: NA; J: TRBJ1-5; D: TRBD1; CDR3: CASTRTGGPPQHF; DNA: TGTGCCAGCACCCGGACAGGGGGGCCGCCCCAGCATTTT
V: TRBV18; size: NA; J: TRBJ2-1; D: TRBD1; CDR3: CASSPRPGQGYNEQFF; DNA: TGTGCCAGCTCACCCAGACCGGGACAGGGCTACAATGAGCAGTTCTTC
V: TRBV12-3/TRBV12-4; size: NA; J: TRBJ1-2; D: NA; CDR3: CASSPRAGNGYTF; DNA: TGTGCCAGCAGTCCCCGGGCAGGGAATGGCTACACCTTC
V: TRBV19; size: NA; J: TRBJ1-4; D: NA; CDR3: CASSLGQGNEKLFF; DNA: TGTGCCAGCTCCCTGGGGCAGGGCAATGAAAAACTGTTTTTT
V: TRBV5-8; size: NA; J: TRBJ1-5; D: TRBD1; CDR3: CASSTPGQGNQPQHF; DNA: TGTGCCAGCAGCACCCCGGGACAGGGGAATCAGCCCCAGCATTTT
V: TRBV7-2; size: once; J: TRBJ1-2; D: NA; CDR3: CASSSTAGEGGYTF; DNA: TGTGCCAGCAGCTCGACCGCGGGTGAGGGTGGCTACACCTTC
V: TRBV7-9; size: NA; J: TRBJ2-2; D: TRBD2; CDR3: CASSFGLAGGSTTGELFF; DNA: TGTGCCAGCAGCTTTGGACTAGCGGGGGGTTCGACCACCGGGGAGCTGTTTTTT
V: TRBV18; size: NA; J: TRBJ2-4; D: TRBD1; CDR3: CASSTGVAKNIQYF; DNA: TGTGCCAGCTCAACAGGGGTAGCCAAAAACATTCAGTACTTC
V: TRBV9; size: NA; J: TRBJ2-2; D: TRBD2; CDR3: CASSELAGGPTGELFF; DNA: TGTGCCAGCAGCGAACTAGCGGGAGGCCCTACCGGGGAGCTGTTTTTT
V: TRBV24-1; size: NA; J: TRBJ1-2; D: TRBD1; CDR3: CATSDTGTDYGYTF; DNA: TGTGCCACCAGTGACACCGGGACAGACTATGGCTACACCTTC
V: TRBV7-4; size: NA; J: TRBJ2-7; D: TRBD2; CDR3: CASSLGGRDSYEQYF; DNA: TGTGCCAGCAGCTTAGGGGGGAGGGACTCCTACGAGCAGTACTTC
V: TRBV6-1; size: NA; J: TRBJ2-1; D: TRBD2; CDR3: CASSEALGLASWNEQFF; DNA: TGTGCCAGCAGTGAAGCGCTGGGACTAGCGTCGTGGAATGAGCAGTTCTTC
V: TRBV5-1; size: NA; J: TRBJ2-3; D: TRBD2; CDR3: CASNGLAGGGNTQYF; DNA: TGCGCCAGCAACGGCCTAGCGGGAGGTGGGAATACGCAGTATTTT
V: TRBV7-2; size: NA; J: TRBJ2-7; D: TRBD2; CDR3: CASSPQAGPYEQYF; DNA: TGTGCCAGCAGCCCCCAAGCGGGGCCCTACGAGCAGTACTTC
V: TRBV3-1/TRBV3-2; size: NA; J: TRBJ1-1; D: NA; CDR3: CAAGRRENEAFF; DNA: TGTGCCGCCGGGCGCCGGGAGAATGAAGCTTTCTTT
V: TRBV9; size: NA; J: TRBJ1-6; D: TRBD1; CDR3: CASSVSLAGGAYNSPLHF; DNA: TGTGCCAGCAGCGTATCTCTGGCAGGGGGCGCCTATAATTCACCCCTCCACTTT
V: TRBV19; size: NA; J: TRBJ2-2; D: TRBD1; CDR3: CASGQGGVGGELFF; DNA: TGTGCCAGCGGACAGGGGGGTGTAGGAGGGGAGCTGTTTTTT
V: TRBV3-1/TRBV3-2; size: once; J: TRBJ2-1; D: NA; CDR3: CASSQVGELQFF; DNA: TGTGCCAGCAGCCAAGTCGGTGAACTACAGTTCTTC
V: TRBV9; size: NA; J: TRBJ1-6; D: NA; CDR3: CASSVQGGDSPLHF; DNA: TGTGCCAGCAGCGTGCAAGGGGGTGATTCACCCCTCCACTTT
V: TRBV19; size: NA; J: TRBJ1-1; D: TRBD1; CDR3: CASSIGTEGAQAFF; DNA: TGTGCCAGTAGTATCGGGACCGAGGGGGCACAGGCTTTCTTT
V: TRBV5-1; size: NA; J: TRBJ2-1; D: TRBD2; CDR3: CASSQAGDGQFF; DNA: TGCGCCAGCAGCCAAGCGGGAGACGGGCAGTTCTTC
V: TRBV3-1/TRBV3-2; size: NA; J: TRBJ1-2; D: NA; CDR3: CASGGGGRGSWTF; DNA: TGTGCCAGCGGCGGCGGGGGACGGGGTTCTTGGACCTTC
V: TRBV5-1; size: NA; J: TRBJ1-1; D: NA; CDR3: CASNRGAGGGTEAFF; DNA: TGCGCCAGCAACCGTGGGGCCGGCGGGGGGACTGAAGCTTTCTTT
V: TRBV19; size: NA; J: TRBJ1-5; D: NA; CDR3: CASSIYSSNQPQHF; DNA: TGTGCCAGTAGTATTTACAGCAGCAATCAGCCCCAGCATTTT
V: TRBV21-1; size: NA; J: TRBJ2-3; D: NA; CDR3: CASSKRGQGPKTSTDTQYF; DNA: TGTGCCAGCAGCAAACGCGGACAGGGCCCAAAGACTAGCACAGATACGCAGTATTTT
V: TRBV6-4; size: NA; J: TRBJ1-2; D: NA; CDR3: CASSDQGTGTGGYTF; DNA: TGTGCCAGCAGTGACCAAGGAACGGGTACCGGGGGCTACACCTTC
V: TRBV10-3; size: NA; J: TRBJ1-1; D: TRBD1; CDR3: CAISESGTGEAFF; DNA: TGTGCCATCAGTGAGTCGGGGACAGGAGAAGCTTTCTTT
V: TRBV18; size: once; J: TRBJ1-4; D: NA; CDR3: CASSPGGVPNEKLFF; DNA: TGTGCCAGCTCTCCCGGGGGAGTTCCTAATGAAAAACTGTTTTTT
V: TRBV29-1; size: NA; J: TRBJ2-1; D: NA; CDR3: CSGGAGDEQFF; DNA: TGCAGCGGGGGGGCAGGGGATGAGCAGTTCTTC
V: TRBV14; size: NA; J: TRBJ1-2; D: TRBD1; CDR3: CASSQVAAGGYGYTF; DNA: TGTGCCAGCAGCCAAGTGGCCGCAGGGGGCTATGGCTACACCTTC
V: TRBV5-1; size: once; J: TRBJ1-5; D: NA; CDR3: CASSSDGNQPQHF; DNA: TGCGCCAGCAGCTCCGACGGGAATCAGCCCCAGCATTTT
V: TRBV5-1; size: few; J: TRBJ2-3; D: NA; CDR3: CASGSAGLADTQYF; DNA: TGCGCCAGTGGGTCCGCGGGACTGGCAGATACGCAGTATTTT
V: TRBV11-2; size: NA; J: TRBJ2-1; D: TRBD2; CDR3: CASSPGGLANPLDNEQFF; DNA: TGTGCCAGCAGCCCGGGAGGCTTAGCGAACCCCCTGGACAATGAGCAGTTCTTC
V: TRBV7-2; size: NA; J: TRBJ2-7; D: NA; CDR3: CASSKGWEVLYEQYF; DNA: TGTGCCAGCAGCAAGGGGTGGGAGGTACTCTACGAGCAGTACTTC
V: TRBV18; size: NA; J: TRBJ1-1; D: TRBD1; CDR3: CASSPGTDHEAFF; DNA: TGTGCCAGCTCACCCGGGACAGACCACGAAGCTTTCTTT
V: TRBV27; size: NA; J: TRBJ1-2; D: NA; CDR3: CASSGWPPGGYTF; DNA: TGTGCCAGCAGCGGGTGGCCCCCCGGTGGCTACACCTTC
V: TRBV5-4; size: NA; J: TRBJ2-6; D: NA; CDR3: CASSLAASADSGANVLTF; DNA: TGTGCCAGCAGCTTGGCCGCTAGCGCGGACTCTGGGGCCAACGTCCTGACTTTC
V: TRBV6-5; size: NA; J: TRBJ1-4; D: NA; CDR3: CASTPYSTTNEKLFF; DNA: TGTGCCAGCACCCCATACAGCACAACTAATGAAAAACTGTTTTTT
V: TRBV7-3; size: NA; J: TRBJ2-1; D: TRBD2; CDR3: CASSLTVGLGDYNEQFF; DNA: TGTGCCAGCAGCTTAACGGTGGGACTAGGGGATTACAATGAGCAGTTCTTC
V: TRBV5-1; size: NA; J: TRBJ2-5; D: NA; CDR3: CASSPARPDSQETQYF; DNA: TGCGCCAGCAGCCCCGCCCGGCCCGACTCCCAAGAGACCCAGTACTTC
V: TRBV27; size: once; J: TRBJ2-3; D: TRBD2; CDR3: CASSFGGLAGGTQYF; DNA: TGTGCCAGCAGTTTTGGGGGGCTAGCGGGTGGTACGCAGTATTTT
V: TRBV6-5; size: NA; J: TRBJ2-4; D: NA; CDR3: CASSYRGLAKNIQYF; DNA: TGTGCCAGCAGTTACCGTGGGCTAGCCAAAAACATTCAGTACTTC
V: TRBV3-1/TRBV3-2; size: NA; J: TRBJ1-2; D: NA; CDR3: CASSQEGPGVYGYTF; DNA: TGTGCCAGCAGCCAAGAAGGCCCCGGGGTCTATGGCTACACCTTC
V: TRBV15; size: NA; J: TRBJ2-3; D: NA; CDR3: CATSRGPDTDTQYF; DNA: TGTGCCACCAGCAGAGGGCCCGACACAGATACGCAGTATTTT